The T cell receptor (beta chain) described here comes from a study of CD8 T cells in Susac syndrome. Between the trimmed V and J ends, which lost 4 bases and 1 base, there was a span of 10 bases. CDR3 size: 13 residues. The germline CDR1 and CDR2 sequences are SQVTM and ANQGSEA. Reverse transcription of roughly 0.5 to 1 ug RNA was carried out with random hexamers. immunoSEQ multiplex PCR amplified TCR beta CDR3 across 54 Vbeta, 13 Jbeta. Via MiXCR, TCRdb re-called the immunoSEQ multiplex PCR reads, giving one row per CDR3 protein. The sample includes 130,000 or so distinct CDR3 sequences, roughly 76% of them seen just once.

V is TRBV29-1 and J is TRBJ2-5; D might be TRBD1 (5 bases). Sequenced sample: CD8+ T cells from PBMCs. The sequence came from a human donor with multiple sclerosis. The CDR3 DNA is TGCAGCGTTGTAGGGGCGGTCCAAGAGACCCAGTACTTC. Translating it yields CSVVGAVQETQYF.